This section outlines one T cell receptor (beta chain) sequence together with its context. No antigen is known for it. Unique molecular identifiers were incorporated when the TCRbeta library was constructed. One entry per CDR3 protein results from TCRdb running MiXCR on the PCR reads. This sample has roughly 310,000 distinct CDR3 sequences; around 25% occur once, and the top ten carry 9.5% to 13%. The data are from a study of T-cell reconstitution after alpha-beta-depleted transplantation in children. Unmatched junction bases numbered 6, after V lost 3 bases and J lost 4 bases. The CDR3 spans 17 residues. Regarding the study as a whole: Where some patients showed high TCRbeta diversity at day 60, it came from recipient T cells and thymic progenitors that had survived. There were reportedly several hundred expanded graft clones from which alpha-beta T cells came about two months after transplant.

The rearrangement uses TRBV12-3 or TRBV12-4 and TRBJ2-1; 13 bases are a match to TRBD2. The TCR comes from a male patient younger than 18 who had a stem cell transplant for acute lymphoblastic leukemia, so the T cells may come from the graft donor. Sequenced here: PBMCs, mostly from graft donor cells, sampled 180 days after TCRalphabeta/CD19-depleted stem cell transplant. The CDR3 loop is CASSFGTSGNPYNEQFF. CDR3 nucleotides: TGTGCCAGCAGTTTCGGGACTAGCGGGAACCCGTACAATGAGCAGTTCTTC.